This T cell receptor (beta chain) was sequenced for a study of blood T cell repertoires in COVID-19. Study at large: Sample material is recorded as cDNA or gDNA derived from T cells, B-cell-depleted T cells, or PBMCs.

Trimming removed 7 bases from V and 0 bases from J; junction bases left unmatched: 9. This CDR3 region has 17 residues. Germline assignment: CDR1 SGHTA and CDR2 FQGNSA. Per the authors' pipeline: Quantification of nucleated cells was approximated via reference gene primer amplification. The method was immunoSEQ multiplex PCR; TCRdb's version includes in-frame clones alone and lacks a portion of them. V, J and clone size are those of that table, while D and trimming were read from the DNA. Of some 200,000 clones in the sample, about 86% were seen once. V usage is TRBV7-2 and J usage is TRBJ2-2; 9 bases match TRBD2. The TCR was taken from a woman in her 50s with acute or convalescent COVID-19. The specimen sequenced was peripheral blood. The CDR3 DNA sequence: TGTGCCAGCACCCCCCAGCGGGGGGCGTCGAACACCGGGGAGCTGTTTTTT. Translating it yields CASTPQRGASNTGELFF.